What follows are 29 T cell receptor beta chains derived from one specimen sequenced in a study of blood T cell repertoires in COVID-19. Only in-frame clones appear in the TCRdb table, and some are missing; sequencing was by immunoSEQ multiplex PCR. Among fewer than 150,000 clones listed, 85% were seen once. The sample taken for sequencing was peripheral blood. These receptors were collected from a man aged 40-55 years with acute or convalescent COVID-19.

The chain combines TRBV7-7 with TRBJ2-2; tentatively, D is TRBD2 (5 bases). Germline CDR1 and CDR2: SSHAT and FNYEAQ (reference sequence). V shed 6 bases and J shed 5 bases, with 10 bases lying between them. This CDR3 contains 13 residues. The CDR3 nucleotides are TGTGCCAGCAGGCGAGGGTTTACCGGGGAGCTGTTTTTT. Protein: CASRRGFTGELFF.

This CDR3 reads CASTESTGEGGYTF. In nucleotides, the CDR3 is TGTGCCAGCACCGAATCTACAGGAGAAGGTGGCTACACCTTC. The chain recombines TRBV2 with TRBJ1-2, with D tentatively TRBD1 (5 bases). V was trimmed by 7 bases and J by 7 bases, leaving 19 bases between them. The CDR3 has 14 residues. The germline V gene encodes CDR1 SNHLY and CDR2 FYNNEI.

This clone showed up just once. The chain combines TRBV7-2 with TRBJ2-5; TRBD2 matches at 7 bases. Looked up from germline, CDR1 is SGHTA and CDR2 is FQGNSA. V trimming: 2 bases; J trimming: 7 bases; junction bases outside the gene matches: 7. The CDR3 runs 14 residues. The CDR3 region is CASSLIAGEGTQYF. CDR3 sequence (DNA): TGTGCCAGCAGCTTAATAGCGGGCGAGGGGACCCAGTACTTC.

The chain joins TRBV29-1 to TRBJ1-3; maybe TRBD1 (5 bases). Trimming removed 3 bases from V and 4 bases from J, with 10 bases in between. The CDR3 has 13 amino acids. Per the germline V gene, CDR1 is SQVTM and CDR2 is ANQGSEA. CDR3 sequence reads: CSVDRAYGNTIYF. As DNA, the CDR3 is TGCAGCGTTGACAGGGCTTACGGAAACACCATATATTTT.

V gene TRBV19 combines with J gene TRBJ1-2; D gene ambiguous. CDR1 LNHDA and CDR2 SQIVND come from the germline V gene (reference sequence). This CDR3 has 13 residues. Trimming cost V 3 bases and J 3 bases, with 8 bases left between them. CDR3 nucleotide sequence: TGTGCCAGTAGTATCTCAGATTACTATGGCTACACCTTC. This codes for CASSISDYYGYTF.

The chain recombines TRBV5-5 with TRBJ1-1; maybe TRBD1 (6 bases). Looked up from germline, CDR1 is SGHKS and CDR2 is YYEKEE (reference sequence). V was clipped by 4 bases and J by 1 base, with 11 bases between them. The CDR3 runs to 14 residues. CDR3 amino acids: CASSQGIGNTEAFF. CDR3 bases: TGTGCCAGCAGCCAGGGGATCGGGAACACTGAAGCTTTCTTT.

The chain carries TRBV6-5 and TRBJ2-5; 8 bases align to TRBD1. The J segment lost 3 bases and the V segment lost 5 bases, leaving 5 bases of the junction unmatched. The V gene's germline CDR1 is MNHEY and CDR2 SVGAGI. The CDR3 loop spans 14 amino acids. The CDR3 here is CASSRTGRKETQYF. The CDR3 DNA follows: TGTGCCAGCAGTCGGACAGGGCGGAAAGAGACCCAGTACTTC.

V and J are TRBV7-9 and TRBJ1-2; D ambiguous. Germline V CDR1 and CDR2: SEHNR, FQNEAQ (reference sequence). V was cut by 5 bases and J by 2 bases, with 18 bases left in between. The CDR3 is made up of 16 amino acids. In DNA form, the CDR3 reads TGTGCCAGCAGCCCCTCACTCTCGAAACCCAACTATGGCTACACCTTC. It codes for CASSPSLSKPNYGYTF.

The chain joins TRBV5-4 to TRBJ2-7; 10 bases map to TRBD1. Germline V gives CDR1 SGHNT, CDR2 YYREEE (reference sequence). The junction had 6 bases not matched to a gene; V was cut back by 1 base and J by 2 bases. This CDR3 contains 16 residues. The CDR3, as DNA: TGTGCCAGCAGCTTGTGGGGACAGGGGAGGCCCTACGAGCAGTACTTC. The encoded protein is CASSLWGQGRPYEQYF.

This clone appeared once. The rearrangement uses TRBV7-2 and TRBJ1-1; D is unresolved. Germline CDR1 SGHTA, CDR2 FQGNSA. The CDR3 totals 14 residues. V lost 3 bases to trimming and J lost 1 base, with 9 bases between them. The CDR3: CASSFAGTNTEAFF. The CDR3 nucleotides are TGTGCCAGCAGCTTCGCAGGCACGAACACTGAAGCTTTCTTT.

The V call is TRBV19, the J call TRBJ2-1; 14 nucleotides agree with TRBD2. Germline V lookup: CDR1 LNHDA, CDR2 SQIVND (reference sequence). The V segment lost 3 bases and the J segment 7 bases; nucleotides outside the gene matches: 8. The CDR3 loop spans 17 amino acids. This CDR3 reads CASSMAVGTSGGNEQFF. CDR3 nucleotide sequence: TGTGCCAGTAGTATGGCGGTAGGGACTAGCGGGGGAAATGAGCAGTTCTTC.

V is TRBV6-4 and J is TRBJ1-1; 7 bases agree with TRBD1. The CDR3 contains 13 residues. In germline, CDR1 is MRHNA, CDR2 SNTAGT. The ends lost 9 bases at V and 4 bases at J; junction bases unmatched: 8. CDR3 in amino acids: CASLQGGGTEAFF. The CDR3 bases are TGTGCCAGTCTTCAGGGGGGAGGCACTGAAGCTTTCTTT.

The chain couples TRBV27 to TRBJ1-1, with D perhaps matching TRBD1 (6 bases). The CDR3 has 15 amino acids. Trimming stripped 1 base from V and 8 bases from J, with 17 bases between. Germline lookup yields CDR1 MNHEY and CDR2 SMNVEV (reference sequence). CDR3 amino acids: CASSLWGLQGMEAFF. Here the CDR3 DNA reads TGTGCCAGCAGTTTATGGGGGTTACAGGGAATGGAAGCTTTCTTT.

The chain employs TRBV6-5 and TRBJ2-7; maybe TRBD1 (5 bases). CDR3 length: 15 residues. The germline V and J ends were trimmed by 0 bases and 1 base, with 10 bases remaining between them. Germline CDR1 reads MNHEY; CDR2 reads SVGAGI. CDR3 sequence reads: CASSYSLDTSYEQYF. The CDR3 DNA is TGTGCCAGCAGTTACTCGTTGGACACGTCCTACGAGCAGTACTTC.

The rearrangement uses TRBV7-9 and TRBJ2-3; D not resolved. V was pared by 4 bases and J by 0 bases, with 14 bases between. CDR1 is SEHNR and CDR2 is FQNEAQ in the germline V gene (reference sequence). The CDR3 loop spans 16 amino acids. The CDR3 nucleotides are TGTGCCAGCAGCTCAGGCAGTCTGGCGAGCACAGATACGCAGTATTTT. This gives the protein CASSSGSLASTDTQYF. The whole variable domain, remainder taken from reference TRBV7-9 and TRBJ2-3, is DTGVSQNPRHKITKRGQNVTFRCDPISEHNRLYWYRQTLGQGPEFLTYFQNEAQLEKSRLLSDRFSAERPKGSFSTLEIQRTEQGDSAMYLCASSSGSLASTDTQYFGPGTRLTVL.

This chain links TRBV7-9 with TRBJ1-4, with D unresolved. V was trimmed by 7 bases and J by 3 bases, leaving 9 bases between them. Germline values: CDR1 SEHNR, CDR2 FQNEAQ (reference sequence). The CDR3 totals 13 residues. CDR3 sequence: CASNLGANEKLFF. The CDR3 DNA reads TGTGCCAGCAACCTGGGAGCTAATGAAAAACTGTTTTTT. The whole variable domain, filled in from reference TRBV7-9 and TRBJ1-4, reads DTGVSQNPRHKITKRGQNVTFRCDPISEHNRLYWYRQTLGQGPEFLTYFQNEAQLEKSRLLSDRFSAERPKGSFSTLEIQRTEQGDSAMYLCASNLGANEKLFFGSGTQLSVL.

The J gene is TRBJ2-1, the V gene TRBV11-2, with TRBD2 as a possible D gene (7 bases). The CDR3 is 17 residues long. Between the trimmed V and J ends, which lost 2 bases and 5 bases, there was a span of 19 bases. Germline values: CDR1 SGHAT, CDR2 FQNNGV. The chain's CDR3 is CASSLWLVGGLDNEQFF. CDR3 DNA sequence: TGTGCCAGCAGCTTATGGTTAGTGGGGGGGCTGGACAATGAGCAGTTCTTC.

In DNA, the CDR3 is TGTGCCAGCAGTTCGACAGAAAATCAGCCCCAGCATTTT. As protein: CASSSTENQPQHF. The chain is built from TRBV6-2 or TRBV6-3 and TRBJ1-5, with D perhaps matching TRBD1 (5 bases). Germline assignment: CDR1 MNHEY and CDR2 SVGEGT. Trimming pared 4 bases from V and 4 bases from J, leaving 8 bases between. The CDR3 sequence is 13 residues long.

The CDR3 region has the DNA TGTGCCAGCAGCCCGGGACAGTATAATGAAAAACTGTTTTTT. This codes for CASSPGQYNEKLFF. The gene calls are TRBV7-9 and TRBJ1-4, with 7 nucleotides matching TRBD1. Germline CDR1 reads SEHNR; CDR2 reads FQNEAQ (reference sequence). After removal of 5 bases from V and 4 bases from J, the junction contained 4 bases not matched to a gene. The CDR3 contains 14 residues.

CDR3 sequence reads: CASSLPLLAGGTDTQYF. CDR3 bases: TGCGCCAGCAGCTTACCTTTACTAGCGGGAGGGACAGATACGCAGTATTTT. The V gene is TRBV5-1, the J gene TRBJ2-3; 13 bases line up with TRBD2. The germline CDR1 and CDR2 sequences are SGHRS and YFSETQ. V gave up 2 bases and J gave up 3 bases; unmatched junction bases: 6. The CDR3 totals 17 residues.

The chain couples TRBV11-2 to TRBJ2-6; no clear D. V was pared by 1 base and J by 0 bases, with 4 bases between. This CDR3 is 15 amino acids long. Germline CDR1 reads SGHAT; CDR2 reads FQNNGV. The CDR3 DNA follows: TGTGCCAGCAGCTTAGGCAGCTCTGGGGCCAACGTCCTGACTTTC. Amino acids: CASSLGSSGANVLTF.

V is TRBV9 and J is TRBJ2-5, with 12 positions matching TRBD2. CDR1 is SGDLS and CDR2 is YYNGEE in the germline V gene. There are 15 residues in the CDR3. Trimming at V came to 4 bases and at J to 3 bases, leaving 4 bases not matched to a gene. The CDR3, as DNA: TGTGCCAGCAGCCTTAGACTAGCGGGGGAAGAGACCCAGTACTTC. It encodes CASSLRLAGEETQYF.

The chain is built from TRBV10-1 and TRBJ2-1, with TRBD2 identical over 9 bases. The CDR3 totals 16 residues. The germline V gene has CDR1 WNHNN and CDR2 SYGVQD (reference sequence). J gave up 9 bases and V 2 bases, and 11 bases lay outside the gene matches. The CDR3 loop reads CASSETGVAGVTEQFF. For the CDR3, the DNA is TGCGCCAGCAGTGAGACGGGAGTAGCGGGGGTTACTGAGCAGTTCTTC.

The V gene is TRBV6-2 or TRBV6-3, the J gene TRBJ1-5; possible D gene TRBD1, 6 bases. The V gene's germline CDR1 is MNHEY and CDR2 SVGEGT. Trimming removed 2 bases from V and 3 bases from J, with 17 bases in between. The CDR3 is made up of 17 amino acids. The chain's CDR3 is CASSYRGEGHHNQPQHF. Here the CDR3 DNA reads TGTGCCAGCAGTTACCGGGGAGAGGGACACCACAATCAGCCCCAGCATTTT.

This clone was seen only once. The chain employs TRBV5-5 and TRBJ2-3; the match to TRBD2 covers 14 bases. The V gene's germline CDR1 is SGHKS and CDR2 YYEKEE (reference sequence). The CDR3 sequence is 18 residues long. J gave up 0 bases and V 4 bases, and 7 bases lay outside the gene matches. The CDR3 bases are TGTGCCAGCAGCACGGGACTAGCGGGGGTTCCTAGCACAGATACGCAGTATTTT. It encodes CASSTGLAGVPSTDTQYF.

The chain joins TRBV21-1 to TRBJ2-1; the D call of TRBD1 is as the table states it, not checked on the DNA. TRBV21-1 corresponds to a pseudogene. CDR3 length: 17 residues. This CDR3 is CASSKTPKGQVDNEQFF. CDR3 nucleotides: TGTGCCAGCAGCAAAACACCAAAGGGACAGGTTGACAATGAGCAGTTCTTC.

The count of this clone is one. The chain links TRBV2 to TRBJ2-1, with TRBD1 identical over 8 bases. Germline V gene lookup returns CDR1 SNHLY and CDR2 FYNNEI. The CDR3 is 15 amino acids. The V gene end was trimmed by 4 bases and the J gene end by 7 bases; junction bases not matched to a gene: 9. The CDR3 nucleotides read TGTGCCAGCAGTGGGCCGGGACAGGAAAGGAATGAGCAGTTCTTC. As protein: CASSGPGQERNEQFF. Full variable domain (outside the CDR3, taken from reference TRBV2 and TRBJ2-1): EPEVTQTPSHQVTQMGQEVILRCVPISNHLYFYWYRQILGQKVEFLVSFYNNEISEKSEIFDDQFSVERPDGSNFTLKIRSTKLEDSAMYFCASSGPGQERNEQFFGPGTRLTVL.

The V call is TRBV30, the J call TRBJ1-1; D gene uncertain. The CDR3 sequence is 12 residues long. Between the trimmed V and J ends, which lost 5 bases and 4 bases, there was a span of 11 bases. Germline-derived CDR1 and CDR2 are GTSNPN and SVGIG (reference sequence). The CDR3 nucleotides read TGTGCCTGGCGTGGCGAGGGCACTGAAGCTTTCTTT. This encodes CAWRGEGTEAFF.

V and J are TRBV5-6 and TRBJ2-7; 13 bases are shared with TRBD2. CDR1 and CDR2 (germline): SGHDT, YYEEEE. J gave up 2 bases and V 4 bases, and 9 bases lay outside the gene matches. CDR3 length equals 17 residues. The CDR3 reads CASSRYGLAGATYEQYF. The CDR3, as DNA: TGTGCCAGCAGCCGCTACGGACTAGCGGGGGCAACCTACGAGCAGTACTTC.